The 23 T cell receptor beta chains reported below all come from one sample, sequenced in a study of blood T cell repertoires in COVID-19. Some clones are missing from TCRdb's copy, which holds only in-frame ones; the method was immunoSEQ multiplex PCR. The repertoire includes over 130,000 clones, roughly nine tenths of them detected once, and over 2% sits in the top ten. Sequenced sample: peripheral blood. The receptors originated from a human donor with COVID-19, enrolled during active disease. The donor label of this sample is uncertain.

Note on this clone: Germline and junction disagree at one end, which may indicate a read error. The chain uses TRBV7-9 and TRBJ2-7; tentative D call: TRBD2 (6 bases). Germline values: CDR1 SEHNR, CDR2 FQNEAQ (reference sequence). The CDR3 has 14 residues. CDR3: CASSLESGRWEQYF. The CDR3 nucleotides read TGTGCCAGCAGTTTAGAATCAGGGAGGTGGGAGCAGTACTTC.

The rearrangement joins TRBV28 to TRBJ2-5; 7 nucleotides align to TRBD1. V lost 8 bases, J lost 5 bases, and 11 bases stayed unmatched. CDR3 length: 14 residues. The germline V gene has CDR1 MDHEN and CDR2 SYDVKM. CDR3 sequence (DNA): TGTGCCAGCCTAGAAACAGGGGCGTGGGAGACCCAGTACTTC. Encoded protein: CASLETGAWETQYF. Together with reference TRBV28 and TRBJ2-5, the CDR3 gives the full variable domain: DVKVTQSSRYLVKRTGEKVFLECVQDMDHENMFWYRQDPGLGLRLIYFSYDVKMKEKGDIPEGYSVSREKKERFSLILESASTNQTSMYLCASLETGAWETQYFGPGTRLLVL.

The rearrangement uses TRBV11-2 and TRBJ2-1; possible D gene TRBD2, 6 bases. The germline CDR1 and CDR2 sequences are SGHAT and FQNNGV. This CDR3 is built from 13 residues. Trimming removed 5 bases at V and 3 bases at J, with 8 bases between. CDR3 loop: CASSTGLYNEQFF. In DNA form, the CDR3 reads TGTGCCAGCAGCACGGGACTCTACAATGAGCAGTTCTTC.

CDR3 coding DNA: TGTGCCAGCAGCCAAGATGGTGGCCAGGGGCCTGGCTACACCTTC. Its protein product is CASSQDGGQGPGYTF. The genes are TRBV3-1 (or the pseudogene TRBV3-2) and TRBJ1-2; possible D gene TRBD1, 6 bases. The CDR3 is made up of 15 amino acids. V was clipped by 0 bases and J by 7 bases, with 15 bases between them. Germline values: CDR1 LGHDT, CDR2 YNNKEL (reference sequence).

The CDR3 DNA is TGTGCCAGCAGTGAAAGAGTGGATGAAAAACTGTTTTTT. It yields the protein CASSERVDEKLFF. The rearrangement uses TRBV2 and TRBJ1-4; no firm D call. This CDR3 is built from 13 residues. The V end lost 2 bases, the J end lost 6 bases, and 7 bases lay between the germline ends. CDR1 is SNHLY and CDR2 is FYNNEI in the germline V gene.

The CDR3, as DNA: TGTGCCAGCAGCCTACAGGGGAACGCAGATACGCAGTATTTT. Translated, it gives CASSLQGNADTQYF. This sequence joins TRBV6-5 and TRBJ2-3; 7 nucleotides line up with TRBD1. The CDR3 is 14 residues long. With 6 bases clipped from V and 4 bases from J, the junction kept 7 bases outside the gene matches. Germline CDR1 is MNHEY and CDR2 is SVGAGI.

V and J are TRBV25-1 and TRBJ1-2; TRBD1 is a possible D gene (5 bases). Trimming took 1 base from V and 4 from J, leaving 13 bases between them. The CDR3 is 15 amino acids. Germline V lookup: CDR1 MGHDK, CDR2 SYGVNS. The CDR3 spells CASSELGGTPYGYTF. Written as DNA, the CDR3 is TGTGCCAGCAGTGAATTGGGGGGGACGCCCTATGGCTACACCTTC.

The chain joins TRBV6-2 or TRBV6-3 to TRBJ2-3; tentative D call: TRBD2 (5 bases). V shed 0 bases and J shed 2 bases, with 18 bases lying between them. This CDR3 spans 18 amino acids. The germline V gene has CDR1 MNHEY and CDR2 SVGEGT. The CDR3 here is CASSYSVQRNDLTDTQYF. The DNA for the CDR3 is TGTGCCAGCAGTTACTCTGTCCAGCGGAACGACCTCACAGATACGCAGTATTTT.

The chain combines TRBV27 with TRBJ2-5; tentatively, D is TRBD1 (6 bases). The germline V and J ends were trimmed by 4 bases and 4 bases, with 13 bases remaining between them. This CDR3 is 14 amino acids long. Germline-derived CDR1 and CDR2 are MNHEY and SMNVEV (reference sequence). The chain's CDR3 is CASSYSRGVETQYF. DNA of the CDR3: TGTGCCAGCAGTTATAGCAGGGGTGTAGAGACCCAGTACTTC.

The chain uses TRBV25-1 and TRBJ1-1, with TRBD1 as a possible D gene (5 bases). Per the germline V gene, CDR1 is MGHDK and CDR2 is SYGVNS. The CDR3 has 13 residues. Trimming removed 5 bases at V and 3 bases at J, with 10 bases between. The CDR3 sequence: CASSQTTDTEAFF. The DNA of the CDR3 is TGTGCCAGCAGTCAAACGACAGACACTGAAGCTTTCTTT.

This clone was seen once. The chain is built from TRBV13 and TRBJ2-1; 9 nucleotides align to TRBD1. Germline values: CDR1 PRHDT, CDR2 FYEKMQ (reference sequence). The J segment lost 3 bases and the V segment lost 4 bases, leaving 4 bases of the junction unmatched. This CDR3 has 15 amino acids. The CDR3 nucleotides are TGTGCCAGCAGCTCCCGACAGGGGGGCTACAATGAGCAGTTCTTC. It translates to CASSSRQGGYNEQFF.

The chain uses TRBV7-3 and TRBJ2-5; D is possibly TRBD2 (5 bases). CDR1 is SGHTA and CDR2 is FQGTGA in the germline V gene. There are 12 residues in the CDR3. V was pared by 5 bases and J by 5 bases, with 9 bases between. The CDR3 nucleotides read TGTGCCAGCAGCGCGGGCGGGGAGACCCAGTACTTC. This translates into CASSAGGETQYF.

This clone has just one count. The CDR3 region is CASRQTGEDREKLFF. The CDR3 DNA sequence: TGCGCCAGCAGGCAGACAGGGGAGGATCGAGAAAAACTGTTTTTT. The rearrangement joins TRBV4-1 to TRBJ1-4; 8 bases agree with TRBD1. This CDR3 has 15 amino acids. Germline assignment: CDR1 MGHRA and CDR2 YSYEKL. V was clipped by 6 bases and J by 8 bases; unmatched bases: 11.

The chain is built from TRBV2 and TRBJ1-3; the match to TRBD1 covers 8 bases. The germline gives CDR1 SNHLY, CDR2 FYNNEI. The CDR3 is 16 amino acids. The trim removed 5 bases at V and 4 bases at J, leaving 10 bases unmatched. CDR3 in amino acids: CASSRGRTGNGNTIYF. The CDR3 nucleotides are TGTGCCAGCAGTAGAGGAAGGACAGGGAACGGAAACACCATATATTTT.

The chain links TRBV30 to TRBJ1-2; 8 nucleotides line up with TRBD1. The junction had 11 bases not matched to a gene; V was cut back by 3 bases and J by 8 bases. The CDR3 extends over 14 amino acids. The germline gives CDR1 GTSNPN, CDR2 SVGIG (reference sequence). The CDR3 loop reads CAWSASTGAGGYTF. In DNA form, the CDR3 reads TGTGCCTGGAGCGCCTCGACAGGGGCTGGGGGCTACACCTTC. Full variable domain (missing parts from reference TRBV30 and TRBJ1-2): SQTIHQWPATLVQPVGSPLSLECTVEGTSNPNLYWYRQAAGRGLQLLFYSVGIGQISSEVPQNLSASRPQDRQFILSSKKLLLSDSGFYLCAWSASTGAGGYTFGSGTRLTVV.

The chain employs TRBV10-1 and TRBJ1-2; D may be TRBD1 (5 bases). This CDR3 is built from 13 residues. V was cut by 5 bases and J by 8 bases, with 15 bases left in between. Germline CDR1 reads WNHNN; CDR2 reads SYGVQD (reference sequence). The CDR3 DNA reads as TGCGCCAGCAGTCCCGACAGCCGTAACGGCTACACCTTC. Translated, it gives CASSPDSRNGYTF.

The chain uses TRBV5-1 and TRBJ2-3; D remains ambiguous. The germline gives CDR1 SGHRS, CDR2 YFSETQ. V lost 2 bases, J lost 0 bases, and 10 bases lay in between. The CDR3 loop spans 15 amino acids. The CDR3 bases are TGCGCCAGCAGCTTAGCGAGGCCTAGCACAGATACGCAGTATTTT. Translation: CASSLARPSTDTQYF.

This chain links TRBV2 with TRBJ1-5; D is possibly TRBD1 (6 bases). Trimming pared 4 bases from V and 5 bases from J, leaving 9 bases between. This CDR3 is 13 amino acids long. Germline loops: CDR1 SNHLY, CDR2 FYNNEI. The CDR3 reads CASSAQGYQPQHF. CDR3 coding DNA: TGTGCCAGCAGTGCTCAGGGGTATCAGCCCCAGCATTTT.

The CDR3 reads CASSLPPDPQGSTNEKLFF. The CDR3, as DNA: TGCGCCAGCAGCTTACCACCCGACCCGCAGGGGTCAACTAATGAAAAACTGTTTTTT. The chain has TRBV5-1 and TRBJ1-4, with D possibly being TRBD1 (6 bases). The CDR3 length is 19 residues. CDR1 and CDR2 from the germline V gene are SGHRS and YFSETQ. The germline V and J ends were trimmed by 2 bases and 0 bases, with 20 bases remaining between them.

This chain connects TRBV5-1 to TRBJ1-3; D may be TRBD1 (6 bases). V was cut by 2 bases and J by 4 bases, with 13 bases left in between. This CDR3 has 15 amino acids. Germline-derived CDR1 and CDR2 are SGHRS and YFSETQ. The CDR3 sequence: CASSFIGGQGNTIYF. In nucleotides, the CDR3 is TGCGCCAGCAGCTTCATAGGGGGTCAAGGAAACACCATATATTTT.

The chain links TRBV7-6 to TRBJ2-6, with a weak D call TRBD2 (6 bases). The CDR3 is made up of 18 amino acids. The V end lost 5 bases, the J end lost 0 bases, and 17 bases lay between the germline ends. From germline, CDR1 is SGHVS and CDR2 FNYEAQ. CDR3 bases: TGTGCCAGCAGCCCTCGGATCGGGCGGGGCTCTGGGGCCAACGTCCTGACTTTC. Its translation is CASSPRIGRGSGANVLTF.

The chain combines TRBV12-5 with TRBJ2-5, with D perhaps matching TRBD2 (6 bases). The CDR3 runs 15 residues. The V end was cut by 11 bases, the J end by 1 base, with 20 bases between. The germline V gene encodes CDR1 LGHNT and CDR2 FRNRAP. CDR3 residues: CASARDGGFQETQYF. DNA for the CDR3: TGTGCTTCGGCCCGGGACGGAGGGTTCCAAGAGACCCAGTACTTC.

The V call is TRBV4-1, the J call TRBJ2-7; D is uncertain. Germline CDR1 is MGHRA and CDR2 is YSYEKL. This CDR3 has 18 amino acids. Between the trimmed V and J ends, which lost 2 bases and 1 base, there was a span of 21 bases. In DNA, the CDR3 is TGCGCCAGCAGCCAACCGTTCCCTCTGATACTGGTGTCCTACGAGCAGTACTTC. This gives the protein CASSQPFPLILVSYEQYF.